The sequence of this TCR beta chain was determined in a study of blood T cell repertoires in COVID-19. Study context: PBMCs, B-cell-depleted T cells, or T cells provided the cDNA or gDNA that made up the material.

The CDR3 is 14 residues long. With 3 bases clipped from V and 5 bases from J, the junction kept 3 bases outside the gene matches. Germline V gives CDR1 SNHLY, CDR2 FYNNEI. As processed by the authors: Reference gene primers were amplified, and this amplification served to estimate nucleated cell counts. Sequenced by immunoSEQ multiplex PCR; TCRdb stores in-frame clones only, minus some. V, J and clone size derive from that table, while D and trimming were established from the DNA sequence. The repertoire has 280,000 or so clones, 85% of them found once; the top ten carry around 2.3%. Participant ages covered about 18 to 90 years across about 25 US areas. Participant-reported clinical history was the basis for cohort assignment.

The rearrangement uses TRBV2 and TRBJ1-4, with TRBD1 identical over 7 bases. This clonotype was obtained from a woman aged 45-59 years who had recovered from COVID-19. Sample: PBMCs or T cells enriched from blood (not recorded which). CDR3: CASSDRGQNEKLFF. CDR3 coding DNA: TGTGCCAGCAGTGATAGGGGACAGAATGAAAAACTGTTTTTT.